The 18 T cell receptor beta chains given below trace back to one sample, sequenced in a study of read filtering for tumor transcriptome and immune sequencing (dated by TCRdb to about 2020). Sequencing used an Illumina HiSeq 4000. TCR libraries were constructed from roughly 0.4 ug RNA using the Immunoverse kit, and molecular barcoded adaptors covering alpha/delta and beta/gamma chains were employed. Using fastp trimming at Q25 and MiXCR clonotype assembly, TCRdb reanalyzed the public sequencing data and kept in-frame beta chains. Identical CDR3 protein sequences are pooled into one entry, listed with their most common genes and DNA. This sample is represented by 40,000 or so distinct CDR3 sequences; around 15% of them were singletons. The ten biggest clones cover around 20% of the sample. Sample: a population of CD138-negative cells sorted from bone marrow. Reading the label with the study, this specimen's cell subset or site is: bone marrow mononuclear cells depleted of CD138+ plasma/myeloma cells by negative magnetic selection. All receptors derive from a donor at least 40 years old with multiple myeloma.

This clonotype was detected many times. CDR3 in amino acids: CSVRTAGGNSPLHF. CDR3 sequence (DNA): TGCAGCGTTCGGACGGCAGGGGGTAATTCACCCCTCCACTTT. V usage is TRBV29-1 and J usage is TRBJ1-6; 7 bases line up with TRBD1. CDR3 length equals 14 residues. Germline-derived CDR1 and CDR2 are SQVTM and ANQGSEA. The V and J ends lost 5 bases and 6 bases, in that order; junction bases with no gene match: 7.

About this clonotype: This sequence may be a read error, since a much larger clone differs from it by one base. This rearrangement joins TRBV4-3 to TRBJ2-7, with a possible D match to TRBD1 (6 bases). This CDR3 region has 14 residues. Germline CDR1 reads LGHNA; CDR2 reads YSLEER. V lost 2 bases to trimming and J lost 7 bases, with 15 bases between them. CDR3 DNA: TGCGCCAGCAGCCAACAACAGGGACCTGGGGAGCAGTACGTC. Its translation is CASSQQQGPGEQYV.

The table lists this clonotype with many counts. The CDR3, as DNA: TGTGCCAGCAGCCAAGGGGAGACTGAAGCTTTCTTT. Translated, it gives CASSQGETEAFF. The chain is built from TRBV3-1 and TRBJ1-1, with no clear D. Per germline, CDR1 LGHDT and CDR2 YNNKEL (reference sequence). V was pared by 1 base and J by 5 bases, with 5 bases between. CDR3 length: 12 residues.

At least ten counts were recorded for this clonotype. The gene calls are TRBV6-6 and TRBJ2-5; 8 positions agree with TRBD2. V trimming: 5 bases; J trimming: 1 base; junction bases outside the gene matches: 9. The germline V gene encodes CDR1 MNHNY and CDR2 SVGAGI (reference sequence). This CDR3 contains 16 residues. CDR3 sequence: CASSKGAGGPQETQYF. In DNA, the CDR3 is TGTGCCAGCAGTAAAGGGGCGGGGGGCCCCCAAGAGACCCAGTACTTC.

This clonotype appeared many times. The chain links TRBV12-3 or TRBV12-4 to TRBJ2-3, with 8 positions matching TRBD1. The CDR3 contains 15 residues. V trimming: 5 bases; J trimming: 1 base; junction bases outside the gene matches: 5. For the CDR3, the DNA is TGTGCCAGCAGTAGCTTGACAGGGGGCACAGATACGCAGTATTTT. It specifies CASSSLTGGTDTQYF.

With respect to this clonotype: It differs at one base from a far larger clone, so likely a read error. V gene TRBV7-9 combines with J gene TRBJ2-3, with D uncertain. CDR3 length: 11 residues. The V and J ends lost 8 bases and 3 bases respectively, with 6 bases between them. CDR1 is SEHNR, CDR2 FQNEAQ, per germline (reference sequence). CDR3: CASGSTDTQYF. The CDR3 nucleotides are TGTGCCAGCGGCTCAACAGATACGCAGTATTTT.

The sample holds many counts of this clonotype. The rearrangement uses TRBV7-9 and TRBJ1-5; D is unresolved. This CDR3 region has 14 residues. CDR1 and CDR2 from the germline V gene are SEHNR and FQNEAQ (reference sequence). Trimming pared 4 bases from V and 2 bases from J, leaving 9 bases between. CDR3: CASSSDMGNQPQHF. CDR3 nucleotide sequence: TGTGCCAGCAGCTCAGACATGGGCAATCAGCCCCAGCATTTT.

This clonotype was counted at least ten times. The J gene is TRBJ2-7, the V gene TRBV7-2; 12 bases fit TRBD2. After removal of 4 bases from V and 2 bases from J, the junction contained 3 bases not matched to a gene. There are 15 residues in the CDR3. The germline V gene encodes CDR1 SGHTA and CDR2 FQGNSA. In DNA, the CDR3 is TGTGCCAGCAGCTCGACTAGCGGGGGAACCTACGAGCAGTACTTC. Its protein product is CASSSTSGGTYEQYF. Complete variable domain (other parts from reference TRBV7-2 and TRBJ2-7): GAGVSQSPSNKVTEKGKDVELRCDPISGHTALYWYRQSLGQGLEFLIYFQGNSAPDKSGLPSDRFSAERTGGSVSTLTIQRTQQEDSAVYLCASSSTSGGTYEQYFGPGTRLTVT.

Comments on this clonotype: This may arise from a read error, as a much more abundant clone is one base away. V gene TRBV30 combines with J gene TRBJ1-5; perhaps TRBD1 as D (5 bases). Germline CDR1 GTSNPN, CDR2 SVGIG (reference sequence). V was clipped by 8 bases and J by 7 bases, with 21 bases between them. The CDR3 has 14 amino acids. CDR3 nucleotides: TGTGCCGGGGGGAGCAGCTCCGGAGGACAGCCCCAGCATTTT. It encodes CAGGSSSGGQPQHF. The full variable domain, completed using reference TRBV30 and TRBJ1-5, is SQTIHQWPATLVQPVGSPLSLECTVEGTSNPNLYWYRQAAGRGLQLLFYSVGIGQISSEVPQNLSASRPQDRQFILSSKKLLLSDSGFYLCAGGSSSGGQPQHFGDGTRLSIL.

The table lists this clonotype with many counts. The genes are TRBV7-8 and TRBJ2-7; D not resolved. Trimming shortened V by 5 bases and J by 6 bases, and 11 bases separated the two germline ends. CDR1 SGHVS and CDR2 FQNEAQ come from the germline V gene. This CDR3 spans 12 amino acids. CDR3 protein: CASSLHRPEQYF. The CDR3 DNA sequence: TGTGCCAGCAGCCTTCACCGGCCCGAGCAGTACTTC. The full variable domain, rest sourced from reference TRBV7-8 and TRBJ2-7, is GAGVSQSPRYKVAKRGQDVALRCDPISGHVSLFWYQQALGQGPEFLTYFQNEAQLDKSGLPSDRFFAERPEGSVSTLKIQRTQQEDSAVYLCASSLHRPEQYFGPGTRLTVT.

This clonotype has a handful of counts. The chain links TRBV7-9 to TRBJ1-4; the D is unclear. CDR3 length equals 12 residues. V dropped 9 bases and J dropped 0 bases, with 5 bases sitting between them. CDR1 SEHNR and CDR2 FQNEAQ come from the germline V gene (reference sequence). The CDR3: CASTATNEKLFF. The CDR3 DNA reads TGTGCCAGTACTGCAACTAATGAAAAACTGTTTTTT.

Of note for this clonotype: A much larger clone differs from this one at a single base, so this may be a read error. The chain uses TRBV12-3 or TRBV12-4 and TRBJ1-5; TRBD1 matches 7 bases. The CDR3 sequence is 14 residues long. V gave up 6 bases and J gave up 7 bases; unmatched junction bases: 9. The CDR3 reads CASSLKGGGQPQHF. The DNA for the CDR3 is TGTGCCAGCAGCCTTAAAGGGGGCGGACAGCCCCAGCATTTT.

This clonotype was counted many times. The V gene is TRBV7-9, the J gene TRBJ2-3; unclear D gene. The CDR3 covers 15 residues. Germline V gene sequence: CDR1 SEHNR, CDR2 FQNEAQ (reference sequence). Trimming shortened V by 1 base and J by 7 bases, and 15 bases separated the two germline ends. The CDR3 reads CASSLVDKRPHTQYF. The CDR3 nucleotides read TGTGCCAGCAGCTTAGTCGACAAAAGGCCCCATACGCAGTATTTT.

The rearrangement uses TRBV6-6 and TRBJ2-2, with a possible D match to TRBD2 (6 bases). The CDR3 runs 15 residues. With 6 bases removed from V and 3 bases from J, the gap between germline ends came to 14 bases. Germline-derived CDR1 and CDR2 are MNHNY and SVGAGI (reference sequence). CDR3 in amino acids: CASRTSSFHTGELFF. CDR3 nucleotide sequence: TGTGCCAGCAGGACTAGTTCCTTTCACACCGGGGAGCTGTTTTTT.

With respect to this clonotype: Given a far larger clone just one base away, this is likely a sequencing read error. The J gene is TRBJ2-7, the V gene TRBV9, with 7 bases aligning to TRBD2. J was trimmed by 7 bases and V by 2 bases; bases with no gene match: 12. CDR3 length equals 15 residues. The V gene's germline CDR1 is SGDLS and CDR2 YYNGEE. The CDR3 bases are TGTGCCAGCAGCGTGTCTGGCGGGGGATCCAATGAGCAGTACTTC. It specifies CASSVSGGGSNEQYF.

V gene TRBV6-2 or TRBV6-3 combines with J gene TRBJ2-3; TRBD1 matches at 7 bases. The germline V gene encodes CDR1 MNHEY and CDR2 SVGEGT. With V trimmed by 5 bases and J by 2 bases, 7 bases remained unmatched. The length of the CDR3 is 15 residues. In DNA, the CDR3 is TGTGCCAGCAGTCCCCCGGGACAGCTCACAGATACGCAGTATTTT. This codes for CASSPPGQLTDTQYF.

This clonotype was seen ten or more times. The gene calls are TRBV29-1 and TRBJ1-1, with D possibly being TRBD1 (6 bases). This CDR3 is built from 13 residues. Trimming removed 2 bases at V and 0 bases at J, with 7 bases between. Germline V CDR1 and CDR2: SQVTM, ANQGSEA. CDR3 nucleotide sequence: TGCAGCGTTGAATGGACAGTGAACACTGAAGCTTTCTTT. Its translation is CSVEWTVNTEAFF.

This clonotype was seen many times. The chain employs TRBV2 and TRBJ2-1; TRBD1 matches at 12 bases. Trimming removed 6 bases from V and 9 bases from J; junction bases left unmatched: 6. The CDR3 runs 14 residues. The germline CDR1 and CDR2 sequences are SNHLY and FYNNEI. CDR3 coding DNA: TGTGCCAGCAGCGGGACAGGGGGCCGGATTGAGCAGTTCTTC. Amino acids: CASSGTGGRIEQFF.